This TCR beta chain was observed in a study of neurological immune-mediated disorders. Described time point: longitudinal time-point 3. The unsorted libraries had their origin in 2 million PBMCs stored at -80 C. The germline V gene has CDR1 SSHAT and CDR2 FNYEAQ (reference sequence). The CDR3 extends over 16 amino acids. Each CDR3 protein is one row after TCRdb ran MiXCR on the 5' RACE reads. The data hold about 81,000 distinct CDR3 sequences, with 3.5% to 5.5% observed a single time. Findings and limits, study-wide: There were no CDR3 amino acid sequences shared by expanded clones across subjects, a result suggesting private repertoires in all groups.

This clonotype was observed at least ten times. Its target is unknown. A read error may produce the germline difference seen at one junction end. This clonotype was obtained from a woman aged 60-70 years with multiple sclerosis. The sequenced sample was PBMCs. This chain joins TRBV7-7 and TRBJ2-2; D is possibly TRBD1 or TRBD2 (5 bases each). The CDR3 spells CASSFDSGANTGELFF. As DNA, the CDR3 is TGTGCTAGCAGCTTCGACAGCGGAGCGAACACCGGGGAGCTGTTTTTT.